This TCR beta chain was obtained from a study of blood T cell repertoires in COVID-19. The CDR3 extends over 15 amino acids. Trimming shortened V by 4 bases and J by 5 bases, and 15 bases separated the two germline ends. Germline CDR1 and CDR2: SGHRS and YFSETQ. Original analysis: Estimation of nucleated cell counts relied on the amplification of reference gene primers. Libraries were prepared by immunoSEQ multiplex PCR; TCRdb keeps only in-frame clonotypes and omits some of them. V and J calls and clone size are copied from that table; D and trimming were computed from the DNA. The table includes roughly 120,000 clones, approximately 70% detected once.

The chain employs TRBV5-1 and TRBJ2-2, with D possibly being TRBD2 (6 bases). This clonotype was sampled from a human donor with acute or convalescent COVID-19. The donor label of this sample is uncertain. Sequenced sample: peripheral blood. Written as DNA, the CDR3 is TGCGCCAGCAGCCATGGGACTCTCTTTACCGGGGAGCTGTTTTTT. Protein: CASSHGTLFTGELFF. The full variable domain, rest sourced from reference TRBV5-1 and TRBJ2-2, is KAGVTQTPRYLIKTRGQQVTLSCSPISGHRSVSWYQQTPGQGLQFLFEYFSETQRNKGNFPGRFSGRQFSNSRSEMNVSTLELGDSALYLCASSHGTLFTGELFFGEGSRLTVL.